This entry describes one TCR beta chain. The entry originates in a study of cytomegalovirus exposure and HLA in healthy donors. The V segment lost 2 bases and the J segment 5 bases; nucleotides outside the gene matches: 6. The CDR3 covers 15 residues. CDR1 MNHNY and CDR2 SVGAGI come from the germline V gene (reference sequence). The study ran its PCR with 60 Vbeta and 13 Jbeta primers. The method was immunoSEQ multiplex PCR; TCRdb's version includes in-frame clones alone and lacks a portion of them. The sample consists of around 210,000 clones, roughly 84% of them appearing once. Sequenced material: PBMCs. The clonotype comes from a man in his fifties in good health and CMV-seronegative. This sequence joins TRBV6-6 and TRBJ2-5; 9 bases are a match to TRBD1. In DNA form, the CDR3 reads TGTGCCAGCAGTTACACTATCGACAGGGGGGAGACCCAGTACTTC. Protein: CASSYTIDRGETQYF.